This is a list of T cell receptor beta chains from one sample in a study of cytomegalovirus exposure and HLA in healthy donors. TCRdb keeps only in-frame clones here, not all; method: immunoSEQ multiplex PCR. The table lists under 150,000 clones, roughly 62% of them singletons. Sequencing was performed on PBMCs. The receptors here all came from a man aged 55 to 70 in good health and CMV-seronegative. CDR3s include the opening cysteine and the closing phenylalanine or tryptophan. D genes are given only for firm matches. A clone size is listed for some rows: how often the clone was seen (once, few, many), or a class if it is expanded.

d_call	v_call	clone_size	j_call	cdr3_aa	cdr3_nt
NA	TRBV29-1	few	TRBJ1-1	CSVSREEATEAFF	TGCAGCGTTTCCCGGGAGGAAGCCACTGAAGCTTTCTTT
TRBD1	TRBV9	once	TRBJ2-7	CASSVGTGGFYEQYF	TGTGCCAGCAGCGTAGGGACAGGGGGCTTCTACGAGCAGTACTTC
NA	TRBV5-1	NA	TRBJ2-7	CASSSAGTIDEQYF	TGCGCCAGCAGCTCAGCCGGGACAATTGACGAGCAGTACTTC
NA	TRBV7-3	few	TRBJ2-2	CASSSVSGTGELFF	TGTGCCAGCAGCTCCGTGTCCGGGACCGGGGAGCTGTTTTTT
TRBD2	TRBV9	few	TRBJ2-4	CASSLSGAGGNIQYF	TGTGCCAGCAGCCTTTCCGGAGCGGGAGGAAACATTCAGTACTTC
TRBD2	TRBV7-9	few	TRBJ2-1	CASSLKGGLAGGYEQFF	TGTGCCAGCAGCTTAAAGGGGGGACTAGCGGGAGGATATGAGCAGTTCTTC
TRBD1	TRBV30	NA	TRBJ1-5	CAWSSDRGPQMAQHF	TGTGCCTGGAGTTCTGACAGGGGCCCTCAAATGGCCCAGCATTTT
TRBD1	TRBV7-2	NA	TRBJ2-1	CASSFLGQGTYNEQFF	TGTGCCAGCAGCTTCCTGGGACAGGGTACCTACAATGAGCAGTTCTTC
NA	TRBV2	NA	TRBJ1-5	CASIRQGKLGNQPQHF	TGTGCCAGCATCAGGCAGGGTAAGCTTGGGAATCAGCCCCAGCATTTT
TRBD1	TRBV7-9	NA	TRBJ1-4	CASSPRTGTPATNEKLFF	TGTGCCAGCAGCCCTCGGACAGGGACCCCGGCGACTAATGAAAAACTGTTTTTT
NA	TRBV6-6	few	TRBJ2-7	CASSLLGGEAYEQYF	TGTGCCAGCAGCCTCCTGGGAGGAGAGGCCTACGAGCAGTACTTC
TRBD1	TRBV2	NA	TRBJ1-5	CASSADPGQNQPQHF	TGTGCCAGCAGTGCTGATCCGGGACAGAATCAGCCCCAGCATTTT
NA	TRBV7-2	NA	TRBJ1-2	CASSFNQKNYGYTF	TGTGCCAGCAGCTTTAACCAGAAAAACTATGGCTACACCTTC
TRBD2	TRBV10-3	NA	TRBJ2-5	CAISKSLAGGIQETQYF	TGTGCCATCAGTAAAAGTCTGGCGGGAGGGATCCAAGAGACCCAGTACTTC
TRBD2	TRBV7-2	NA	TRBJ2-7	CASSLVLAGGGEQYF	TGTGCCAGCAGCTTAGTCCTAGCGGGAGGTGGCGAGCAGTACTTC
TRBD1	TRBV6-6	few	TRBJ1-3	CASGLQGTAGNTIYF	TGTGCCAGCGGATTACAGGGGACCGCGGGAAACACCATATATTTT
NA	TRBV7-2	few	TRBJ2-1	CASSLVSGSYNEQFF	TGTGCCAGCAGCTTAGTTTCGGGATCCTACAATGAGCAGTTCTTC
NA	TRBV19	NA	TRBJ2-7	CASSGLARSYEQYF	TGTGCCAGTAGCGGACTTGCGAGGTCCTACGAGCAGTACTTC
TRBD1	TRBV27	NA	TRBJ2-3	CASSSSGGAYSDTQYF	TGTGCCAGCAGTTCATCAGGGGGCGCCTATTCAGATACGCAGTATTTT